This TCR beta chain was captured in a study of T-cell reconstitution after alpha-beta-depleted transplantation in children. Notes on the study in general: Newly generated T cells supplied most T-cell counts and diversity one year post-transplant. Several hundred expanded graft clones reportedly were the source of alpha-beta T cells about two months after transplant.

The V gene's germline CDR1 is SNHLY and CDR2 FYNNEI. This CDR3 is 15 amino acids long. V lost 3 bases to trimming and J lost 7 bases, with 13 bases between them. Unique molecular identifiers were used to barcode this TCRbeta library. MiXCR, applied by TCRdb to the PCR reads, yields one record per CDR3 protein. The table has around 960,000 distinct CDR3 sequences, around 30% seen once. Notes on this clonotype: What it binds is unknown.

V is TRBV2 and J is TRBJ1-6; D is undetermined. The starting material was PBMCs, mostly from graft donor cells, obtained 360 days after TCRalphabeta/CD19-depleted stem cell transplant. The sequence was collected from a boy less than two years old who had a stem cell transplant for SCID, so the T cells may come from the graft donor. DNA of the CDR3: TGTGCCAGCAGTGATGAACGGACGGGGAATTCACCCCTCCACTTT. This codes for CASSDERTGNSPLHF.